This passage covers 28 T cell receptor beta chains from one sample sequenced in a study of cytomegalovirus exposure and HLA in healthy donors. PCR primers comprised 60 Vbeta and 13 Jbeta primers. Libraries were prepared by immunoSEQ multiplex PCR; TCRdb keeps only in-frame clonotypes and omits some of them. The repertoire holds about 150,000 clones, with 65% to 80% as singletons. Sequencing input: PBMCs. The receptors shown here come from a woman in her thirties or forties in good health and CMV-seronegative.

This chain links TRBV7-2 with TRBJ2-3; the D gene is possibly TRBD2 (6 bases). V was pared by 4 bases and J by 1 base, with 15 bases between. CDR3 size: 16 residues. Germline CDR1 reads SGHTA; CDR2 reads FQGNSA. The CDR3: CASSSAGSQRTDTQYF. The CDR3, as DNA: TGTGCCAGCAGCTCCGCGGGGAGCCAGCGCACAGATACGCAGTATTTT.

The rearrangement uses TRBV9 and TRBJ1-5, with D perhaps TRBD1 (6 bases). CDR1 is SGDLS, CDR2 YYNGEE, per germline. V was pared by 4 bases and J by 7 bases, with 18 bases between. This CDR3 spans 15 amino acids. The CDR3 protein is CASSSSPDRGQPQHF. In nucleotides, the CDR3 is TGTGCCAGCAGCTCTAGCCCGGACAGAGGCCAGCCCCAGCATTTT.

The gene calls are TRBV6-5 and TRBJ2-7; D is uncertain. V was clipped by 6 bases and J by 7 bases, with 19 bases between them. This CDR3 has 14 residues. Germline V gene data show CDR1 as MNHEY and CDR2 as SVGAGI. CDR3 DNA sequence: TGTGCCAGCAGGCCAACAAGATCTGTGTTGGAGCAGTACTTC. It yields the protein CASRPTRSVLEQYF.

The rearrangement uses TRBV2 and TRBJ1-5; no reliable D call. The V gene lost 3 bases and the J gene lost 7 bases, with 10 bases spanning the gap. CDR3 size: 13 residues. Germline V gene data show CDR1 as SNHLY and CDR2 as FYNNEI. The CDR3 sequence: CASSDDIDQPQHF. CDR3 bases: TGTGCCAGCAGTGACGACATAGACCAGCCCCAGCATTTT.

This clone was seen a handful of times. This sequence joins TRBV9 and TRBJ2-7; 7 bases agree with TRBD2. The CDR3 has 13 residues. Germline CDR1 SGDLS, CDR2 YYNGEE. V shed 1 base, J shed 6 bases, and the junction held 4 bases outside the gene matches. CDR3 residues: CASSVWEGGEQYF. The CDR3 DNA follows: TGTGCCAGCAGCGTATGGGAGGGAGGCGAGCAGTACTTC.

The rearrangement joins TRBV21-1 to TRBJ1-5; the table's D call, TRBD1, was not checked against the DNA. TRBV21-1 is noted as a pseudogene. The CDR3 has 19 residues. The chain's CDR3 is CASSNWRDRELSGNQPQHF. CDR3 DNA sequence: TGTGCCAGCAGCAACTGGAGGGACAGGGAATTGAGTGGAAATCAGCCCCAGCATTTT.

The chain joins TRBV6-6 to TRBJ1-6; the match to TRBD1 covers 9 bases. Germline values: CDR1 MNHNY, CDR2 SVGAGI (reference sequence). With V trimmed by 7 bases and J by 9 bases, 10 bases remained unmatched. The CDR3 length is 15 residues. The CDR3 coding sequence is TGTGCCAGCACCCCGGGTCGGGACAGGGCTTCACCCCTCCACTTT. Protein product: CASTPGRDRASPLHF.

This rearrangement joins TRBV6-5 to TRBJ2-5; maybe TRBD2 (6 bases). Germline CDR1 reads MNHEY; CDR2 reads SVGAGI. The V and J ends lost 2 bases and 5 bases respectively, with 15 bases between them. The CDR3 consists of 15 residues. CDR3 loop: CASSYGWTTRETQYF. DNA of the CDR3: TGTGCCAGCAGTTACGGATGGACTACTCGGGAGACCCAGTACTTC.

The chain links TRBV2 to TRBJ1-6; maybe TRBD1 (5 bases). The CDR3 covers 14 residues. V was pared by 10 bases and J by 3 bases, with 13 bases between. Per germline, CDR1 SNHLY and CDR2 FYNNEI. The CDR3 here is CATRGGNYNSPLHF. The CDR3 DNA is TGTGCCACCCGGGGGGGAAACTATAATTCACCCCTCCACTTT.

The J gene is TRBJ1-4, the V gene TRBV6-1, with D tentatively TRBD1 (5 bases). V gave up 2 bases and J gave up 5 bases, with 12 bases separating them. The length of the CDR3 is 15 residues. Germline values: CDR1 MNHNS, CDR2 SASEGT. CDR3 residues: CASSESGGRNEKLFF. Written as DNA, the CDR3 is TGTGCCAGCAGTGAATCTGGGGGGAGAAATGAAAAACTGTTTTTT.

The chain joins TRBV4-1 to TRBJ2-1; 7 nucleotides match TRBD2. The junction had 12 bases not matched to a gene; V was cut back by 0 bases and J by 7 bases. This CDR3 spans 17 amino acids. Per germline, CDR1 MGHRA and CDR2 YSYEKL. The CDR3 bases are TGCGCCAGCAGCCAAGAAAGTGGAACTAGCGAGGGTAATGAGCAGTTCTTC. It encodes CASSQESGTSEGNEQFF.

The chain recombines TRBV4-2 with TRBJ2-3; 9 nucleotides agree with TRBD2. The CDR3 consists of 16 residues. The J segment lost 3 bases and the V segment lost 6 bases, leaving 10 bases of the junction unmatched. Looked up from germline, CDR1 is LGHNA and CDR2 is YNFKEQ. Here the CDR3 reads CASSTSQRGETDTQYF. CDR3 bases: TGTGCCAGCAGTACATCCCAGCGGGGGGAGACAGATACGCAGTATTTT.

The V call is TRBV30, the J call TRBJ1-5, with 11 bases matching TRBD1. CDR3 length: 15 residues. V shed 8 bases and J 7 bases; nucleotides not matched to a gene: 13. Germline CDR1 is GTSNPN and CDR2 is SVGIG (reference sequence). CDR3 in amino acids: CAAGQGVRQDQPQHF. CDR3 coding DNA: TGTGCCGCGGGACAGGGGGTCCGCCAGGACCAGCCCCAGCATTTT.

The rearrangement links TRBV5-1 to TRBJ1-5; D unresolved. This CDR3 spans 14 amino acids. V dropped 3 bases and J dropped 4 bases, with 11 bases sitting between them. Germline V CDR1 and CDR2: SGHRS, YFSETQ. CDR3 nucleotide sequence: TGCGCCAGCAGCTCCGACGGAGGGAATCAGCCCCAGCATTTT. Protein product: CASSSDGGNQPQHF.

The rearrangement joins TRBV13 to TRBJ1-2, with D possibly matching TRBD1 (6 bases). V gave up 5 bases and J gave up 3 bases, with 16 bases separating them. This CDR3 is built from 15 residues. The germline V gene has CDR1 PRHDT and CDR2 FYEKMQ (reference sequence). This CDR3 reads CASSPEGGGDYGYTF. The CDR3 DNA is TGTGCCAGCAGCCCAGAGGGGGGGGGCGACTATGGCTACACCTTC.

The chain carries TRBV10-2 and TRBJ1-3, with 9 nucleotides matching TRBD1. The CDR3 runs to 14 residues. V trimming: 8 bases; J trimming: 2 bases; junction bases outside the gene matches: 4. Looked up from germline, CDR1 is WSHSY and CDR2 is SAAADI. CDR3 sequence reads: CASLRTGAGNTIYF. DNA for the CDR3: TGCGCCAGCCTCCGGACAGGGGCTGGAAACACCATATATTTT.

V is TRBV9 and J is TRBJ2-3; no reliable D call. The germline V gene has CDR1 SGDLS and CDR2 YYNGEE. With 0 bases removed from V and 0 bases from J, the gap between germline ends came to 8 bases. The length of the CDR3 is 15 residues. CDR3 residues: CASSVGVVSTDTQYF. The CDR3 DNA reads TGTGCCAGCAGCGTAGGCGTTGTTAGCACAGATACGCAGTATTTT.

J is TRBJ1-5 and V is TRBV7-2; TRBD1 is a possible D gene (6 bases). V was pared by 1 base and J by 4 bases, with 8 bases between. The germline V gene encodes CDR1 SGHTA and CDR2 FQGNSA. The CDR3 consists of 14 residues. CDR3 sequence reads: CASSLVRGNQPQHF. DNA of the CDR3: TGTGCCAGCAGCTTAGTAAGGGGGAATCAGCCCCAGCATTTT.

The chain joins TRBV11-3 to TRBJ1-1; 11 bases fit TRBD1. Looked up from germline, CDR1 is SGHNT and CDR2 is YENEEA. With V trimmed by 7 bases and J by 5 bases, 21 bases remained unmatched. CDR3 length: 19 residues. The CDR3 region is CASTRTVPDRGRLGTEAFF. CDR3 sequence (DNA): TGTGCCAGCACTCGGACCGTCCCGGACAGGGGGCGCTTGGGTACTGAAGCTTTCTTT.

This clone has a handful of counts. The V call is TRBV5-3, the J call TRBJ1-3, with 10 nucleotides matching TRBD1. TRBV5-3 belongs to the ORF category, with a function that is uncertain. V trimming: 4 bases; J trimming: 3 bases; junction bases outside the gene matches: 4. The CDR3 has 15 amino acids. CDR3 coding DNA: TGTGCCAGAAGCCGAGACAGGGGGCATGGAAACACCATATATTTT. Its translation: CARSRDRGHGNTIYF.

The chain carries TRBV5-1 and TRBJ1-2; the match to TRBD1 covers 8 bases. Germline lookup yields CDR1 SGHRS and CDR2 YFSETQ. V trimming: 1 base; J trimming: 8 bases; junction bases outside the gene matches: 7. The CDR3 loop spans 14 amino acids. The CDR3 loop reads CASSLSGTGGGYTF. Written as DNA, the CDR3 is TGCGCCAGCAGCTTGTCCGGGACAGGAGGCGGCTACACCTTC. Complete variable domain (other parts from reference TRBV5-1 and TRBJ1-2): KAGVTQTPRYLIKTRGQQVTLSCSPISGHRSVSWYQQTPGQGLQFLFEYFSETQRNKGNFPGRFSGRQFSNSRSEMNVSTLELGDSALYLCASSLSGTGGGYTFGSGTRLTVV.

This chain connects TRBV10-1 to TRBJ1-2; 9 positions agree with TRBD1. Losses at the gene ends were 8 bases for V and 5 bases for J; bases not matched to a gene: 6. The CDR3 totals 13 residues. Germline V CDR1 and CDR2: WNHNN, SYGVQD (reference sequence). The CDR3 loop reads CASRPGTGYGYTF. The CDR3 DNA follows: TGCGCCAGCCGTCCCGGGACAGGGTATGGCTACACCTTC.

The chain is built from TRBV6-6 and TRBJ1-6; 7 bases match TRBD1. The J segment lost 7 bases and the V segment lost 6 bases, leaving 9 bases of the junction unmatched. The germline CDR1 and CDR2 sequences are MNHNY and SVGAGI (reference sequence). There are 15 residues in the CDR3. Here the CDR3 DNA reads TGTGCCAGCAGCCCTTCGGGACAGAAAAATTCACCCCTCCACTTT. Its translation: CASSPSGQKNSPLHF.

As DNA, the CDR3 is TGTGCCAGTAGTATCGGATCAGGGGAGCCCCAGCATTTT. It is translated as CASSIGSGEPQHF. This chain uses TRBV19 with TRBJ1-5; D is perhaps TRBD1 (6 bases). The germline V and J ends were trimmed by 3 bases and 8 bases, with 11 bases remaining between them. Germline V CDR1 and CDR2: LNHDA, SQIVND (reference sequence). The CDR3 extends over 13 amino acids.

The V call is TRBV5-1, the J call TRBJ2-3, with 8 bases lining up with TRBD1. This CDR3 region has 15 residues. In germline, CDR1 is SGHRS, CDR2 YFSETQ. V lost 0 bases and J lost 8; bases outside the gene matches: 8. The chain's CDR3 is CASSLGTGLPGTQYF. CDR3 DNA sequence: TGCGCCAGCAGCTTGGGGACAGGGTTACCTGGTACGCAGTATTTT.

CDR3 loop: CASSLGGRAEAFF. The DNA of the CDR3 is TGCGCCAGCAGCTTGGGGGGGCGCGCTGAAGCTTTCTTT. The J gene is TRBJ1-1, the V gene TRBV5-1; a possible D gene is TRBD1 (6 bases). Trimming stripped 0 bases from V and 6 bases from J, with 9 bases between. This CDR3 contains 13 residues. Germline V gene sequence: CDR1 SGHRS, CDR2 YFSETQ.

In DNA form, the CDR3 reads TGTGCCAGCAGCTCGACAGGCGGTCTGTACGAGCAGTACTTC. Protein product: CASSSTGGLYEQYF. The chain joins TRBV7-2 to TRBJ2-7; D possibly corresponds to TRBD1 (6 bases). Trimming removed 4 bases from V and 4 bases from J, with 14 bases in between. Germline loops: CDR1 SGHTA, CDR2 FQGNSA. The CDR3 covers 14 residues. The full variable domain, in which reference TRBV7-2 and TRBJ2-7 provide the parts outside the CDR3, is GAGVSQSPSNKVTEKGKDVELRCDPISGHTALYWYRQSLGQGLEFLIYFQGNSAPDKSGLPSDRFSAERTGGSVSTLTIQRTQQEDSAVYLCASSSTGGLYEQYFGPGTRLTVT.

The chain links TRBV7-9 to TRBJ2-5; a weak D match, TRBD2 (6 bases). CDR3 length: 15 amino acids. The ends were cut back, 3 bases at V and 4 bases at J, with 15 bases in the middle. Germline loops: CDR1 SEHNR, CDR2 FQNEAQ (reference sequence). The CDR3 spells CASSFGGRMIETQYF. The CDR3 DNA sequence: TGTGCCAGCAGCTTCGGAGGGCGGATGATAGAGACCCAGTACTTC.